Following are 25 T cell receptor beta chains from one sample sequenced in a study of cytomegalovirus exposure and HLA in healthy donors. The PCR used 60 Vbeta and 13 Jbeta primers. Measured with immunoSEQ multiplex PCR; TCRdb has only the in-frame clones, and not every one. This table has under 170,000 clones, approximately 85% appearing once. The sequencing sample was made of PBMCs. These receptors were obtained from a man in his fifties in good health and CMV-seropositive.

This clone appeared a few times. This sequence joins TRBV29-1 and TRBJ2-3; the match to TRBD1 covers 11 bases. The ends lost 6 bases at V and 4 bases at J; junction bases unmatched: 6. The CDR3 is 14 residues long. In germline, CDR1 is SQVTM, CDR2 ANQGSEA. CDR3 sequence: CSVGGQGVADTQYF. CDR3 nucleotide sequence: TGCAGCGTGGGGGGACAGGGGGTCGCAGATACGCAGTATTTT.

Here the CDR3 reads CASSPPTGLYEQYF. The CDR3 DNA sequence: TGTGCCAGCAGCCCACCGACAGGGCTCTACGAGCAGTACTTC. This chain links TRBV5-4 with TRBJ2-7, with 7 nucleotides matching TRBD1. V was clipped by 4 bases and J by 3 bases; unmatched bases: 7. The CDR3 is 14 amino acids. Germline loops: CDR1 SGHNT, CDR2 YYREEE (reference sequence).

The rearrangement joins TRBV7-9 to TRBJ1-1, with TRBD1 identical over 8 bases. CDR3 size: 15 residues. In germline, CDR1 is SEHNR, CDR2 FQNEAQ (reference sequence). Trimming at V came to 5 bases and at J to 4 bases, leaving 9 bases not matched to a gene. CDR3: CASSAQGQASTEAFF. The CDR3 DNA reads as TGTGCCAGCAGCGCCCAGGGACAGGCGAGCACTGAAGCTTTCTTT.

The chain has TRBV25-1 and TRBJ2-1; 8 nucleotides align to TRBD2. This CDR3 region has 16 residues. Germline V lookup: CDR1 MGHDK, CDR2 SYGVNS. V was clipped by 1 base and J by 4 bases; unmatched bases: 6. CDR3 in amino acids: CASSEWTGGRYNEQFF. DNA for the CDR3: TGTGCCAGCAGTGAATGGACGGGAGGGCGGTACAATGAGCAGTTCTTC.

The chain employs TRBV18 and TRBJ2-5, with 8 positions matching TRBD1. There are 15 residues in the CDR3. Germline CDR1 reads KGHSH; CDR2 reads LQKENI. The J segment lost 9 bases and the V segment lost 1 base, leaving 10 bases of the junction unmatched. The CDR3 DNA follows: TGTGCCAGCTCACCACAGTCGACAGGGGAAGGGCCCCAGTACTTC. Protein sequence: CASSPQSTGEGPQYF.

The rearrangement links TRBV5-1 to TRBJ2-7; no clear D. This CDR3 has 13 amino acids. Between the trimmed V and J ends, which lost 2 bases and 3 bases, there was a span of 9 bases. The germline V gene has CDR1 SGHRS and CDR2 YFSETQ. The CDR3 bases are TGCGCCAGCAGCTTAACCGCAGACTACGAGCAGTACTTC. This sequence encodes CASSLTADYEQYF.

V and J are TRBV28 and TRBJ1-4; D is possibly TRBD1 (5 bases). Germline V gene data show CDR1 as MDHEN and CDR2 as SYDVKM. V lost 1 base and J 3 bases, leaving 21 bases between the germline ends. CDR3 length: 19 residues. DNA of the CDR3: TGTGCCAGCAGTTTATCCCCGTCCTCGAAGCGGGGCCCTAATGAAAAACTGTTTTTT. This translates into CASSLSPSSKRGPNEKLFF.

The CDR3 spells CASSLGQNTGELFF. The DNA of the CDR3 is TGTGCCAGCAGTCTAGGACAGAACACCGGGGAGCTGTTTTTT. This chain connects TRBV28 to TRBJ2-2; perhaps TRBD1 as D (5 bases). CDR3 length: 14 amino acids. The germline V and J ends were trimmed by 5 bases and 1 base, with 8 bases remaining between them. Germline V gene lookup returns CDR1 MDHEN and CDR2 SYDVKM. The variable domain in full, with the rest retrieved from reference TRBV28 and TRBJ2-2, is DVKVTQSSRYLVKRTGEKVFLECVQDMDHENMFWYRQDPGLGLRLIYFSYDVKMKEKGDIPEGYSVSREKKERFSLILESASTNQTSMYLCASSLGQNTGELFFGEGSRLTVL.

V is TRBV28 and J is TRBJ1-1; the D is unclear. V was pared by 3 bases and J by 9 bases, with 20 bases between. The germline CDR1 and CDR2 sequences are MDHEN and SYDVKM. The CDR3 is 15 residues long. Written as DNA, the CDR3 is TGTGCCAGCAGTTTTGGTCCCAGACTCAACACCAAAGCTTTCTTT. Translating gives CASSFGPRLNTKAFF.

This clone was detected only once. The chain joins TRBV6-1 to TRBJ1-5, with 7 bases lining up with TRBD1. Germline V gene data show CDR1 as MNHNS and CDR2 as SASEGT. The CDR3 covers 12 residues. J gave up 5 bases and V 5 bases, and 0 bases lay outside the gene matches. The CDR3 DNA reads as TGTGCCAGCAGTACAGGGGATCAGCCCCAGCATTTT. Amino acid sequence: CASSTGDQPQHF.

Details on this clone: The junction shows a germline mismatch at one end, possibly a read error. J is TRBJ1-2 and V is TRBV7-9; a possible D gene is TRBD1 (5 bases). The germline V gene has CDR1 SEHNR and CDR2 FQNEAQ (reference sequence). CDR3 size: 17 residues. In DNA, the CDR3 is TGTTCCAGCAGCTTAGCCCGGGGCAGGGACTCTAACTATGGCTACACCTTC. Its protein is CSSSLARGRDSNYGYTF. Variable domain in full (rest from reference TRBV7-9 and TRBJ1-2): DTGVSQNPRHKITKRGQNVTFRCDPISEHNRLYWYRQTLGQGPEFLTYFQNEAQLEKSRLLSDRFSAERPKGSFSTLEIQRTEQGDSAMYLCSSSLARGRDSNYGYTFGSGTRLTVV.

This clone was seen once. A junction boundary mismatches the germline segment, possibly from a read error. Other DNA sequences in the same sample also yield this CDR3. The chain employs TRBV5-1 and TRBJ1-2, with 9 positions matching TRBD1. There are 15 residues in the CDR3. From germline, CDR1 is SGHRS and CDR2 YFSETQ. The CDR3 region is CASSSGQGSSYGYTF. The CDR3 nucleotides read TGCGCCAGCAGTTCCGGACAGGGGTCTTCGTATGGCTACACTTTC.

This clone came up once. The gene calls are TRBV7-6 and TRBJ2-1; 10 bases agree with TRBD1. The CDR3 runs 15 residues. Per the germline V gene, CDR1 is SGHVS and CDR2 is FNYEAQ. The V gene end was trimmed by 6 bases and the J gene end by 2 bases; junction bases not matched to a gene: 4. Here the CDR3 reads CASSIGQGAYNEQFF. Written as DNA, the CDR3 is TGTGCCAGCAGTATAGGACAGGGGGCCTACAATGAGCAGTTCTTC.

This clone came up once. This chain uses TRBV5-4 with TRBJ1-1; tentative D call: TRBD1 (5 bases). Trimming pared 1 base from V and 0 bases from J, leaving 13 bases between. CDR1 and CDR2 from the germline V gene are SGHNT and YYREEE (reference sequence). The CDR3 is made up of 16 amino acids. CDR3 sequence: CASSLSKRGMNTEAFF. CDR3 sequence (DNA): TGTGCCAGCAGCTTGAGTAAGCGGGGCATGAACACTGAAGCTTTCTTT.

This clone was counted a few times. The chain uses TRBV7-8 and TRBJ2-2, with a possible D match to TRBD1 (5 bases). This CDR3 has 17 residues. CDR1 is SGHVS, CDR2 FQNEAQ, per germline. Trimming pared 0 bases from V and 3 bases from J, leaving 14 bases between. The CDR3 sequence is CASSLASSRQYTGELFF. The CDR3 DNA sequence: TGTGCCAGCAGCTTAGCGTCAAGTCGACAGTACACCGGGGAGCTGTTTTTT. The full variable domain, in which reference TRBV7-8 and TRBJ2-2 provide the parts outside the CDR3, is GAGVSQSPRYKVAKRGQDVALRCDPISGHVSLFWYQQALGQGPEFLTYFQNEAQLDKSGLPSDRFFAERPEGSVSTLKIQRTQQEDSAVYLCASSLASSRQYTGELFFGEGSRLTVL.

V gene TRBV11-2 combines with J gene TRBJ2-5; TRBD2 might be the D (6 bases). The CDR3 loop spans 14 amino acids. Germline V gene sequence: CDR1 SGHAT, CDR2 FQNNGV. With 0 bases removed from V and 3 bases from J, the gap between germline ends came to 8 bases. The CDR3 DNA reads TGTGCCAGCAGCTTAGATCGACTAGAAGAGACCCAGTACTTC. This encodes CASSLDRLEETQYF.

The chain recombines TRBV28 with TRBJ1-2; 8 bases line up with TRBD1. Unmatched junction bases numbered 9, after V lost 2 bases and J lost 7 bases. The germline CDR1 and CDR2 sequences are MDHEN and SYDVKM. This CDR3 has 15 amino acids. The CDR3 region has the DNA TGTGCCAGCAGTTTACCCCGGACAGGGAAGGGTGGCTACACCTTC. Encoded protein: CASSLPRTGKGGYTF.

V is TRBV7-3 and J is TRBJ1-1; TRBD1 agrees at 8 bases. Germline V gene sequence: CDR1 SGHTA, CDR2 FQGTGA. V lost 2 bases to trimming and J lost 4 bases; unmatched junction nucleotides: 0. There are 13 residues in the CDR3. The CDR3 region has the DNA TGTGCCAGCAGCTTAGGACAGGGCACTGAAGCTTTCTTT. It yields the protein CASSLGQGTEAFF.

The chain joins TRBV19 to TRBJ2-7; 7 bases match TRBD1. CDR1 LNHDA and CDR2 SQIVND come from the germline V gene (reference sequence). The CDR3 has 12 amino acids. With V trimmed by 6 bases and J by 2 bases, 1 base remained unmatched. CDR3 amino acids: CASSGTAYEQYF. CDR3 in DNA: TGTGCCAGTAGCGGGACAGCCTACGAGCAGTACTTC.

The chain is built from TRBV30 and TRBJ2-1; 7 nucleotides line up with TRBD1. This CDR3 region has 13 residues. V lost 8 bases to trimming and J lost 1 base; unmatched junction nucleotides: 5. CDR1 is GTSNPN, CDR2 SVGIG, per germline (reference sequence). The CDR3 nucleotides are TGTGCCAGCAGACAGGGTTCCTACAATGAGCAGTTCTTC. This gives the protein CASRQGSYNEQFF.

The chain links TRBV11-2 to TRBJ2-2; D gene unclear. The CDR3 runs 11 residues. Germline V CDR1 and CDR2: SGHAT, FQNNGV. Between the trimmed V and J ends, which lost 5 bases and 7 bases, there was a span of 5 bases. CDR3 bases: TGTGCCAGCAGCCCCTTCGGGGAGCTGTTTTTT. It is translated as CASSPFGELFF.

This clone was counted once. J is TRBJ2-2 and V is TRBV9; a weak D match, TRBD1 (6 bases). The germline gives CDR1 SGDLS, CDR2 YYNGEE. With 3 bases removed from V and 0 bases from J, the gap between germline ends came to 12 bases. There are 16 residues in the CDR3. The CDR3 DNA reads TGTGCCAGCAGCGCGCCGGGACAAACGAACACCGGGGAGCTGTTTTTT. It yields the protein CASSAPGQTNTGELFF.

The rearrangement links TRBV13 to TRBJ2-1; 8 nucleotides align to TRBD2. The CDR3 is 16 residues long. J lost 0 bases, V lost 4 bases, and 5 bases had no gene match. The germline gives CDR1 PRHDT, CDR2 FYEKMQ (reference sequence). CDR3 coding DNA: TGTGCCAGCAGCTCCAAGCGGGAGTACTCCTACAATGAGCAGTTCTTC. Residues: CASSSKREYSYNEQFF. Complete variable domain (other parts from reference TRBV13 and TRBJ2-1): AAGVIQSPRHLIKEKRETATLKCYPIPRHDTVYWYQQGPGQDPQFLISFYEKMQSDKGSIPDRFSAQQFSDYHSELNMSSLELGDSALYFCASSSKREYSYNEQFFGPGTRLTVL.

The chain uses TRBV7-9 and TRBJ2-7, with 9 bases identical to TRBD1. Germline V gene sequence: CDR1 SEHNR, CDR2 FQNEAQ (reference sequence). The CDR3 consists of 16 residues. The J segment lost 5 bases and the V segment lost 5 bases, leaving 13 bases of the junction unmatched. CDR3 loop: CASSTQGGQGQHEQYF. The CDR3 DNA reads TGTGCCAGCAGCACTCAGGGGGGACAGGGTCAACACGAGCAGTACTTC.

This clone was recorded a few times. The J gene is TRBJ2-1, the V gene TRBV6-4, with 12 bases identical to TRBD2. CDR3 length: 16 residues. In germline, CDR1 is MRHNA, CDR2 SNTAGT. Losses at the gene ends were 6 bases for V and 9 bases for J; bases not matched to a gene: 12. CDR3 residues: CASRAKKTSGRREQFF. The CDR3 coding sequence is TGTGCCAGCAGGGCGAAGAAGACTAGCGGGAGACGTGAGCAGTTCTTC.